This entry lists 8 T cell receptor beta chains sequenced from one sample in a study of monozygotic twins with inflammatory bowel disease. Reanalyzing the 5' RACE reads, TCRdb keeps one entry per CDR3 protein, without DNA. The sample features about 380,000 distinct CDR3 sequences, with 2% to 3% in its top ten. Sequencing used blood. These receptors all come from a human donor with ulcerative colitis or Crohn's disease, or a healthy co-twin of an affected twin (not recorded which).

This chain links TRBV20-1 with TRBJ2-3; the D gene TCRdb calls, TRBD1, cannot be checked with no DNA. The CDR3 contains 16 residues. CDR1 DFQATT and CDR2 SNEGSKA come from the germline V gene (reference sequence). The chain's CDR3 is CSARGTRRGPTDTQYF.

The genes are TRBV12-3 or TRBV12-4 and TRBJ1-2; TCRdb calls TRBD1, which cannot be checked without DNA. The CDR3 covers 14 residues. CDR3 residues: CASSLGQGRTGYTF.

The genes are TRBV5-6 and TRBJ2-6. The CDR3 runs 15 residues. CDR1 and CDR2 (germline): SGHDT, YYEEEE. The CDR3 is CASSFLSSGANVLTF.

The chain links TRBV6-5 to TRBJ2-1; TCRdb names TRBD1, which stays unverified in the absence of DNA. The length of the CDR3 is 14 residues. CDR1 is MNHEY and CDR2 is SVGAGI in the germline V gene. CDR3 sequence reads: CASSYFRDRGEQFF.

The chain has TRBV29-1 and TRBJ2-5. CDR1 and CDR2 (germline): SQVTM, ANQGSEA. The CDR3 contains 12 residues. This chain's CDR3 is CSALAYQETQYF.

The chain joins TRBV7-2 to TRBJ2-3; TCRdb returns TRBD1, unconfirmable since there is no DNA. CDR1 SGHTA and CDR2 FQGNSA come from the germline V gene. There are 17 residues in the CDR3. CDR3 sequence reads: CASSLALLGQGTDTQYF.

The chain carries TRBV6-2 or TRBV6-3 and TRBJ2-4; TCRdb names TRBD1, which stays unverified in the absence of DNA. The germline gives CDR1 MNHEY, CDR2 SVGEGT. The CDR3 contains 16 residues. The CDR3 sequence: CASSNATPRGLNIQYF.

The CDR3: CSARDRMAENIQYF. This chain connects TRBV20-1 to TRBJ2-4. CDR1 and CDR2 (germline): DFQATT, SNEGSKA (reference sequence). The CDR3 contains 14 residues.